This T cell receptor (beta chain) was found in a study of blood T cell repertoires in COVID-19. Across about two dozen US areas, participants ranged in age from about 18 to 100 years. Researchers sorted participants into cohorts using their self-reported clinical history. The table came from immunoSEQ multiplex PCR; TCRdb's copy has only in-frame clones and leaves some out. The sample contains about 180,000 clones, more than 75% of which appear only once. With 2 bases clipped from V and 5 bases from J, the junction kept 6 bases outside the gene matches. CDR1 and CDR2 (germline): SGHRS, YFSETQ. The CDR3 is 15 amino acids.

The chain carries TRBV5-1 and TRBJ2-7, with 11 positions matching TRBD2. This TCR was sampled from a human donor with acute COVID-19. The donor label of this sample is uncertain. Source material: PBMCs or T cells enriched from blood (not recorded which). CDR3 sequence: CASSFLAGGRNEQYF. The DNA for the CDR3 is TGCGCCAGCAGCTTTCTAGCGGGGGGCCGGAACGAGCAGTACTTC.